This T cell receptor beta chain was retrieved from a study of blood T cell repertoires in COVID-19. Some clones are missing from TCRdb's copy, which holds only in-frame ones; the method was immunoSEQ multiplex PCR. The data show approximately 280,000 clones, with about 89% seen just once and about 4.6% held by the top ten. Germline V gives CDR1 LNHDA, CDR2 SQIVND (reference sequence). V lost 4 bases and J lost 11; bases outside the gene matches: 10. The CDR3 runs to 14 residues. The chain employs TRBV19 and TRBJ1-1; 10 nucleotides match TRBD1. The origin of this receptor is a man aged 40-55 years with acute or convalescent COVID-19. Source material: peripheral blood. This chain's CDR3 is CASSTRDRGISAFF. The CDR3 DNA is TGTGCCAGTAGTACCCGGGACAGGGGAATTTCGGCTTTCTTT.